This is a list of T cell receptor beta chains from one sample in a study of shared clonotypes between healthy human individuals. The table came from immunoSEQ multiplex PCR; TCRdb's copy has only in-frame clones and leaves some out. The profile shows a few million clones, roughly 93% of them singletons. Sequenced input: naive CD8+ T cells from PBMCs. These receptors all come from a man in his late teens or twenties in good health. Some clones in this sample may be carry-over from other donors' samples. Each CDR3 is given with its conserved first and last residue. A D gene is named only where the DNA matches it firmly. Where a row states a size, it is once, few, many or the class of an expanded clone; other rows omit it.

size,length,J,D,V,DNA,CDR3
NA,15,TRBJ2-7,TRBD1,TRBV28,TGTGCCAGCAAACTGACAGGGGGCGCGGGAAACGAGCAGTACTTC,CASKLTGGAGNEQYF
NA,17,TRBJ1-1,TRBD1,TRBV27,TGTGCCAGCAGCCCCCCTCCGGGACAGGGACGTTGGACTGAAGCTTTCTTT,CASSPPPGQGRWTEAFF
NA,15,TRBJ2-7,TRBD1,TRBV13,TGTGCCAGCAGCCCAGCCGAACAGGGGACCTACGAGCAGTACTTC,CASSPAEQGTYEQYF
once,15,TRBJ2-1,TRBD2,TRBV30,TGTGCCTGGAGTAAGTCTAGCGGGAGGGCGGATGAGCAGTTCTTC,CAWSKSSGRADEQFF
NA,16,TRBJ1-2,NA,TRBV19,TGTGCCAGTAGTATAGGAGACAGAAAGCCACCCTATGGCTACACCTTC,CASSIGDRKPPYGYTF
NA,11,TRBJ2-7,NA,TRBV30,TGTGCCTGCGCCAACGCCTACGAGCAGTACTTC,CACANAYEQYF
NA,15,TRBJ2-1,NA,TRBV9,TGTGCCAGCAGCGTAGTTGGCGGGAACTACAATGAGCAGTTCTTC,CASSVVGGNYNEQFF
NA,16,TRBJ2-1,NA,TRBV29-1,TGCAGCGTTGAACTGGGGGTTGGACAGCTTGGCAATGAGCAGTTCTTC,CSVELGVGQLGNEQFF
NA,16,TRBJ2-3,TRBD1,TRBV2,TGTGCCAGCACAACACCGGGACAGGGGTCCACAGATACGCAGTATTTT,CASTTPGQGSTDTQYF
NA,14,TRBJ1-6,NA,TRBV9,TGTGCCAGCAGCGTCGGAGGGGTTGGTTCACCCCTCCACTTT,CASSVGGVGSPLHF
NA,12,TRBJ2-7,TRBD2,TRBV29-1,TGCAGCGCGGCGGGAGCCCTCTACGAGCAGTACTTC,CSAAGALYEQYF
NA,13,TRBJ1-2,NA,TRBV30,TGTGCCTGGAGGGAACAGGGAGACTATGGCTACACCTTC,CAWREQGDYGYTF
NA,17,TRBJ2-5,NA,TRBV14,TGTGCCAGCAGCCAAGATCGACGGTTGAGCGGCCAAGAGACCCAGTACTTC,CASSQDRRLSGQETQYF
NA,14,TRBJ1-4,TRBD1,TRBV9,TGTGCCAGCAGCGTAGGGCCGGGACAGGGACGACTGTTTTTT,CASSVGPGQGRLFF
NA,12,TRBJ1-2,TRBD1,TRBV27,TGTGCCAGCCGGAACAGGGGGTGGGGCTACACCTTC,CASRNRGWGYTF
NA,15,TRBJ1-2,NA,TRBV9,TGTGCCAGCAGCGTAGGGGTAGGGCCTGGGGTGGGCTACACCTTC,CASSVGVGPGVGYTF
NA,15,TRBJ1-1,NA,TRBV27,TGTGCCAGCAGTTTATTCGGGGGCCCGAACACTGAAGCTTTCTTT,CASSLFGGPNTEAFF
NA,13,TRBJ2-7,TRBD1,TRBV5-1,TGCGCCAGCAGCGTTACAGGGGCCCACGAGCAGTACTTC,CASSVTGAHEQYF
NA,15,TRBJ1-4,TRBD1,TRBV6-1,TGTGCCAGCAGTGAAACGGGTGACAGGGATGAAAAACTGTTTTTT,CASSETGDRDEKLFF
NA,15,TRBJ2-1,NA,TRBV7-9,TGTGCCAGCAGCGGGCATTACAGCGGCTTGGGTGAGCAGTTCTTC,CASSGHYSGLGEQFF
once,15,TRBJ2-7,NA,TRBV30,TGTGCCTGGAGCACAGGGAGGGGTGACGGCGACGAGCAGTACTTC,CAWSTGRGDGDEQYF
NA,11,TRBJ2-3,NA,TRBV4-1,TGCGCCAGCAGGCAACAAGATACGCAGTATTTT,CASRQQDTQYF
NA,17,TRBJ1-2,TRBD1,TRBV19,TGTGCCAGTAGTATAGATCGGACAGGGGCCGCCAACTATGGCTACACCTTC,CASSIDRTGAANYGYTF
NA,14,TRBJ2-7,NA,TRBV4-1,TGCGCCAGCAGCATGCGGGCCTCCTCCTACGAGCAGTACTTC,CASSMRASSYEQYF
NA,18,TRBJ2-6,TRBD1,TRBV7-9,TGTGCCAGCAGCCATCCCGGACAGGGGGGATCTGGGGCCAACGTCCTGACTTTC,CASSHPGQGGSGANVLTF
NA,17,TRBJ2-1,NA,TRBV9,TGTGCCAGCAGCGCCACCCGAGCGGGCGGCGGTTACAATGAGCAGTTCTTC,CASSATRAGGGYNEQFF
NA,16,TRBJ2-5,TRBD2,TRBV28,TGTGCCAGCAGTTCAAACTCCGGGACTAGACAAGAGACCCAGTACTTC,CASSSNSGTRQETQYF
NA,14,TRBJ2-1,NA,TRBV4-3,TGCGCCAGCAGCTTGGGACTCCAGTCGGATGAGCAGTTCTTC,CASSLGLQSDEQFF
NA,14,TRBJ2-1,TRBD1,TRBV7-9,TGTGCCAGCAGATCCGGGACAGGGGGCAATGAGCAGTTCTTC,CASRSGTGGNEQFF
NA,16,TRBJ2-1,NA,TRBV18,TGTGCCAGCTCACCACAAGGGCACAGGGGGGGAAATGAGCAGTTCTTC,CASSPQGHRGGNEQFF
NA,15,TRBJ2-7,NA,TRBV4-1,TGCGCCAGCAGCCAAGACGGTGTCTCAGCCTACGAGCAGTACTTC,CASSQDGVSAYEQYF
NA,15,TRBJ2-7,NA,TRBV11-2,TGTGCCAGCAGCTGTCTTGGCTGCCTATCCTACGAGCAGTACTTC,CASSCLGCLSYEQYF
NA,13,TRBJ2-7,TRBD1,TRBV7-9,TGTGCCAGCAGCTTAGACAGGGGAGCCGAGCAGTACTTC,CASSLDRGAEQYF
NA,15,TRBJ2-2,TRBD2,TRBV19,TGTGCCAGTATAGCGGGCAGGGCAGGAACCGGGGAGCTGTTTTTT,CASIAGRAGTGELFF
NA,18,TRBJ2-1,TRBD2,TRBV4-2,TGTGCCAGCAGCCAAGAGGTCTATGGGGAGGGATCCTACAATGAGCAGTTCTTC,CASSQEVYGEGSYNEQFF
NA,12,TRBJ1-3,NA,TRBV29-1,TGCAGCGGGGGAAGTTCTGGAAACACCATATATTTT,CSGGSSGNTIYF
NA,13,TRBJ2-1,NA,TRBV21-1,TGTGCCAGCAGCAGCGACGGCGACAATGAGCAGTTCTTC,CASSSDGDNEQFF
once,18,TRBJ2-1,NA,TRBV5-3,TGTGCCAGAAGCATCGGGGGTGAGGTCGGGCAGTCCTACAATGAGCAGTTCTTC,CARSIGGEVGQSYNEQFF
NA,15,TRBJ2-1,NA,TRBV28,TGTGCCAGCAGTTTCCTAGCAGGAGTCGCCAATGAGCAGTTCTTC,CASSFLAGVANEQFF
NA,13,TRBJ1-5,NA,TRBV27,TGTGCCAGCAGTTTATACAGTACCCAGCCCCAGCATTTT,CASSLYSTQPQHF
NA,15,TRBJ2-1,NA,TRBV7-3,TGTGCCAGCAGCCCTGGAGGTTGGGGGGCCAATGAGCAGTTCTTC,CASSPGGWGANEQFF
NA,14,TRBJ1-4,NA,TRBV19,TGTGCCAGTAGTGTGACAGCAACTAATGAAAAACTGTTTTTT,CASSVTATNEKLFF
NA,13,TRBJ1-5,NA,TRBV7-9,TGTGCCAGCAGGGGCGGTATCAATCAGCCCCAGCATTTT,CASRGGINQPQHF
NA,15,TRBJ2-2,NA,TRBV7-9,TGTGCCAGCAGCCGTGGAATAATAGCGACCGGGGAGCTGTTTTTT,CASSRGIIATGELFF
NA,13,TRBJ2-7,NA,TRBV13,TGTGCCAGCTCAGAGACGGGGGCCTACGAGCAGTACTTC,CASSETGAYEQYF
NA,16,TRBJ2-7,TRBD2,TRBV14,TGTGCCAGCAGCCAAAAAGCTAGCGGGAGTGGATACGAGCAGTACTTC,CASSQKASGSGYEQYF
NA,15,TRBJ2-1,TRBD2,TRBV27,TGTGCCAGCAGCCCCCTAGCGGGGCCCTACAATGAGCAGTTCTTC,CASSPLAGPYNEQFF
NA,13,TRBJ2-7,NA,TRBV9,TGTGCCAGCAGCCCTGACAGGCTCTACGAGCAGTACTTC,CASSPDRLYEQYF
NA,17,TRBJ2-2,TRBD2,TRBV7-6,TGTGCCGTCGGCGGGATACTACTGGCGGGGGGCACCGGGGAGCTGTTTTTT,CAVGGILLAGGTGELFF
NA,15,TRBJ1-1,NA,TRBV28,TGTGCCAGCAGTTTTCGTGCAGGGATCAACACTGAAGCTTTCTTT,CASSFRAGINTEAFF
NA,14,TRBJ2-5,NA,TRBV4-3,TGCGCCAGCAGCCAAGATCGCTTGCAAGAGACCCAGTACTTC,CASSQDRLQETQYF
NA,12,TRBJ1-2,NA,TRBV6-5,TGTGCCAGCAGTTACTCTGGGGGCGGCTACACCTTC,CASSYSGGGYTF
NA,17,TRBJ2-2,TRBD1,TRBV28,TGTGCCACACGTACTCGGACAGGTCGAGAGCAGACCGGGGAGCTGTTTTTT,CATRTRTGREQTGELFF